This T cell receptor (beta chain) was captured in a study of long-term antiretroviral therapy in people with HIV. Survey-level resolution applied to immunoSEQ assay v3.0. Sequencing targeted 40,000-50,000 T-cell genomes per sample. Only in-frame clones appear in the TCRdb table, and some are missing; sequencing was by immunoSEQ multiplex PCR. The sample has about 18,000 clones, under 85% seen once. Whole-study findings and limits: Specimens of blood were obtained during 2004 to 2017, possibly under older ART regimens.

This clone appeared a single time. Its specificity is unknown. The CDR3 has 12 residues. V shed 5 bases and J shed 7 bases, with 11 bases lying between them. Germline-derived CDR1 and CDR2 are SGHTA and FQGTGA. Ahead of DNA extraction, samples held about 0.95-11 million cryopreserved PBMC each. This TCR was recovered from a woman in her forties or fifties with HIV. The rearrangement uses TRBV7-3 and TRBJ2-5; D may be TRBD1 or TRBD2 (5 bases each). The sequencing used unsorted PBMCs, collected 0.3 years after starting antiretroviral therapy. In nucleotides, the CDR3 is TGTGCCAGCAGCGACTCGGGGACGACCCAGTACTTC. Encoded protein: CASSDSGTTQYF.